This entry lists 12 T cell receptor beta chains sequenced from one sample in a study of blood T cell repertoires in COVID-19. Assay: immunoSEQ multiplex PCR; the TCRdb copy retains only in-frame clones and omits some. This table has 95,000 to 150,000 clones, 88% appearing once. The sample was peripheral blood. All receptors derive from a woman aged 45-60 years with active or convalescent COVID-19.

The V gene is TRBV6-6, the J gene TRBJ2-7; 7 bases align to TRBD2. This CDR3 is built from 14 residues. CDR1 MNHNY and CDR2 SVGAGI come from the germline V gene (reference sequence). Trimming cost V 1 base and J 3 bases; bases outside gene matches: 3. The CDR3 coding sequence is TGTGCCAGCAGTTACTGGGGAGGGATCTACGAGCAGTACTTC. Translation gives CASSYWGGIYEQYF.

This clone was counted a single time. The V call is TRBV19, the J call TRBJ1-2; D perhaps matches TRBD1 (6 bases). The CDR3 runs 17 residues. Looked up from germline, CDR1 is LNHDA and CDR2 is SQIVND (reference sequence). V dropped 4 bases and J dropped 0 bases, with 18 bases sitting between them. The CDR3 here is CASSNIRGHEANYGYTF. The CDR3 DNA reads TGTGCCAGTAGTAATATCCGGGGACACGAAGCTAACTATGGCTACACCTTC.

The J gene is TRBJ2-7, the V gene TRBV10-3, with 9 bases matching TRBD2. Germline trimming cut 7 bases from V and 1 base from J; bases unmatched to any gene: 2. The CDR3 is 13 amino acids. Looked up from germline, CDR1 is ENHRY and CDR2 is SYGVKD. CDR3 nucleotides: TGTGCCATCAAGCGGGAGGCATCCTACGAGCAGTACTTC. This encodes CAIKREASYEQYF.

This clone was recorded once. This chain joins TRBV13 and TRBJ2-7; TRBD2 might be the D (6 bases). The CDR3 is 15 amino acids. The V gene lost 2 bases and the J gene lost 2 bases, with 13 bases spanning the gap. CDR1 PRHDT and CDR2 FYEKMQ come from the germline V gene (reference sequence). This chain's CDR3 is CASSLLAAVPYEQYF. The DNA for the CDR3 is TGTGCCAGCAGCTTATTAGCGGCGGTTCCCTACGAGCAGTACTTC.

This clone was detected a few times. This chain joins TRBV4-1 and TRBJ2-1, with 14 bases that match TRBD2. V shed 2 bases and J 8 bases; nucleotides not matched to a gene: 5. This CDR3 comprises 16 residues. Germline CDR1 MGHRA, CDR2 YSYEKL. The CDR3 is CASSQQGTSGSDEQFF. The CDR3 nucleotides read TGCGCCAGCAGCCAACAAGGGACTAGCGGGAGCGATGAGCAGTTCTTC.

The sample holds one count of this clone. The chain uses TRBV6-2 or TRBV6-3 and TRBJ2-5; 8 nucleotides line up with TRBD1. The germline CDR1 and CDR2 sequences are MNHEY and SVGEGT. The CDR3 runs to 13 residues. Trimming took 5 bases from V and 4 from J; bases not matched to a gene: 3. The CDR3 loop reads CASSTGGSETQYF. The CDR3, as DNA: TGTGCCAGCAGTACAGGGGGGTCAGAGACCCAGTACTTC.

The rearrangement links TRBV6-2 or TRBV6-3 to TRBJ2-1; 8 bases line up with TRBD2. Trimming removed 2 bases from V and 5 bases from J; junction bases left unmatched: 14. CDR1 MNHEY and CDR2 SVGEGT come from the germline V gene. This CDR3 is 18 amino acids long. CDR3 sequence (DNA): TGTGCCAGCAGTTACCCGAGCGGCATAGCGGGAAAGAACAATGAGCAGTTCTTC. Translation gives CASSYPSGIAGKNNEQFF.

The chain is built from TRBV21-1 and TRBJ2-1; the DNA was not compared with TRBD2, the D call given in the table. TRBV21-1 is an annotated pseudogene. The CDR3 is 18 amino acids. CDR3 protein: CASSKGGEVAGDGSEQFF. For the CDR3, the DNA is TGTGCCAGCAGCAAAGGGGGTGAGGTAGCGGGAGACGGGAGTGAGCAGTTCTTC.

This sequence joins TRBV28 and TRBJ1-5; tentative D call: TRBD1 (5 bases). The CDR3 spans 14 residues. Germline V gene data show CDR1 as MDHEN and CDR2 as SYDVKM. V lost 5 bases and J lost 1, with 9 bases in between. CDR3 residues: CASSPGGSNQPQHF. The CDR3 DNA reads TGTGCCAGCAGTCCGGGGGGGAGCAATCAGCCCCAGCATTTT.

The chain is built from TRBV7-2 and TRBJ2-5; D is perhaps TRBD2 (7 bases). The CDR3 runs 14 residues. The V end was cut by 5 bases, the J end by 5 bases, with 15 bases between. Looked up from germline, CDR1 is SGHTA and CDR2 is FQGNSA. The CDR3: CASSRGAGMETQYF. The DNA for the CDR3 is TGTGCCAGCAGCCGGGGGGCCGGGATGGAGACCCAGTACTTC.

The chain uses TRBV4-2 and TRBJ1-5; TRBD1 agrees at 9 bases. V dropped 3 bases and J dropped 12; count of bases not matched to a gene: 15. The CDR3 is made up of 16 amino acids. Germline lookup yields CDR1 LGHNA and CDR2 YNFKEQ. The CDR3 protein is CASSQRGGTGSLHQHF. The DNA for the CDR3 is TGTGCCAGCAGCCAGCGAGGGGGGACAGGGTCCCTCCACCAGCATTTT.

The chain is built from TRBV7-9 and TRBJ1-6; no firm D call. V lost 5 bases to trimming and J lost 7 bases, with 15 bases between them. There are 15 residues in the CDR3. CDR1 SEHNR and CDR2 FQNEAQ come from the germline V gene (reference sequence). The CDR3 nucleotides are TGTGCCAGCAGCCCCAGGAGGGATCGGAATTCACCCCTCCACTTT. Translation: CASSPRRDRNSPLHF.